This is a list of T cell receptor beta chains from one sample in a study of T cells in Graves' hyperthyroidism and ophthalmopathy. TCRdb reanalysed the multiplex PCR reads using MiXCR and keeps one entry per CDR3 protein. The repertoire consists of more than 500,000 distinct CDR3 sequences, with about 17% occurring once and the leading ten covering around 3.9%. The sample comprised blood. The origin of the receptors is a woman aged 30 to 39 with Graves' hyperthyroidism. The CDR3 runs from the conserved cysteine through the conserved F or W. D genes are given only for firm matches. The size entry is marked missing in some rows and otherwise reads once, few, many or a size class.

NA	many	TRBV20-1	TRBJ2-1	TGCAGTGCTACCGTCCACAATGAGCAGTTCTTC	CSATVHNEQFF
TRBD1	many	TRBV7-9	TRBJ1-1	TGTGCCAGCAGATCTACAGGGGGGGACACTGAAGCTTTCTTT	CASRSTGGDTEAFF
NA	many	TRBV11-1	TRBJ2-1	TGTGCCAGCAGCCTGGAGTTAGGGGATGAGCAGTTCTTC	CASSLELGDEQFF
TRBD2	NA	TRBV11-1	TRBJ2-5	TGTGCCAGCAGCTATCCCGGTGCTAGCGGGAACCAAGAGACCCAGTACTTC	CASSYPGASGNQETQYF
NA	many	TRBV13	TRBJ2-1	TGTGCCAGCAGCCTCAACTTGGGACTGACCTACAATGAGCAGTTCTTC	CASSLNLGLTYNEQFF
NA	NA	TRBV28	TRBJ1-1	TGTGCCAGCAGGGAAACAGGGAAAAGCACTGAAGCTTTCTTT	CASRETGKSTEAFF
TRBD1	few	TRBV6-1	TRBJ1-5	TGTGCCAGCAGCCCAGGGGGGGGCGGGATACGTCAGCCCCAGCATTTT	CASSPGGGGIRQPQHF
TRBD1	many	TRBV6-2/TRBV6-3	TRBJ1-5	TGTGCCAGCCTCCCGACAGGGGGCAATCAGCCCCAGCATTTT	CASLPTGGNQPQHF
TRBD2	NA	TRBV20-1	TRBJ2-3	TGCAGTGCTAGGCGAGCGGGAGAGACAGATACGCAGTATTTT	CSARRAGETDTQYF
NA	few	TRBV15	TRBJ2-1	TGTGCCACCAGCAGACAGGGTTCCAGTGAGCAGTTCTTC	CATSRQGSSEQFF
NA	NA	TRBV6-1	TRBJ2-2	TGTGCCAGCCATCCCCTGCGGGCCGGGGAGCTGTTTTTT	CASHPLRAGELFF
NA	few	TRBV19	TRBJ2-5	TGTGCCAGTAGTTCACGATCCCGGACAGTTGGGGTTCAAGAGACCCAGTACTTC	CASSSRSRTVGVQETQYF
NA	NA	TRBV18	TRBJ2-1	TGTGCCAGCTCACCAGGACCTTCTGGGGGCTTCGGGGAGCAGTTCTTC	CASSPGPSGGFGEQFF
NA	NA	TRBV20-1	TRBJ2-3	TGCAGTGCTAGAGATCCCAGGAGCGCAGATACGCAGTATTTT	CSARDPRSADTQYF
TRBD1	many	TRBV3-1	TRBJ1-1	TGTGCCAGCAGCCAGCACCGGGACAGAGGGCAAGCTTTCTTT	CASSQHRDRGQAFF
NA	NA	TRBV3-1	TRBJ2-7	TGTGCCAGCAGCCCAAGTCCCTTCGTTGTAAAGGGCGAGCAGTACTTC	CASSPSPFVVKGEQYF
NA	NA	TRBV29-1	TRBJ2-1	TGCAGCGTAACGGACAGATCCTACAATGAGCAGTTCTTC	CSVTDRSYNEQFF
TRBD1	NA	TRBV15	TRBJ2-1	TGTGCCACCAGCATCCTTAGGGGGACAGGGGGAGGCGATGAGCAGTTCTTC	CATSILRGTGGGDEQFF
NA	NA	TRBV12-3/TRBV12-4	TRBJ1-4	TGTGCCAGCAGCTTTTACGGGGGGACTAATGAAAAACTGTTTTTT	CASSFYGGTNEKLFF
NA	few	TRBV20-1	TRBJ1-5	TGCAGTGCTAGAGAGGGGAGTCAGCCCCAGCATTTT	CSAREGSQPQHF
NA	many	TRBV18	TRBJ2-3	TGTGCCAGCTCAATGGGAGTCGGGGATACGCAGTATTTT	CASSMGVGDTQYF
NA	NA	TRBV28	TRBJ1-5	TGTGCCAGCGGTTTGGGACTTTCAGGGGCTCAGCCCCAGCATTTT	CASGLGLSGAQPQHF
TRBD1	many	TRBV7-2	TRBJ2-7	TGTGCCAGCAGCTTAGAGGGACAGGTGCCCTACGAGCAGTACTTC	CASSLEGQVPYEQYF
NA	many	TRBV6-2/TRBV6-3	TRBJ2-7	TGTGCCAGCTCCCCAGTTTGGAGAAGTCTCTACGAGCAGTACTTC	CASSPVWRSLYEQYF
NA	NA	TRBV28	TRBJ1-6	TGTGCCAGCAGTCCCCGGGCCAGTGGCAATTCACCCCTCCACTTT	CASSPRASGNSPLHF
NA	many	TRBV28	TRBJ2-1	TGTGCCAGCAGTTTTGGAAGTAATGAGCAGTTCTTC	CASSFGSNEQFF
NA	NA	TRBV6-2/TRBV6-3	TRBJ1-5	TGTGCCAGCAGTATCACAGTTTACAGCAATCAGCCCCAGCATTTT	CASSITVYSNQPQHF
NA	many	TRBV7-2	TRBJ1-2	TGTGCCAGCACCCCGTTGGGGCCCTATGGCTACACCTTC	CASTPLGPYGYTF
TRBD1	NA	TRBV2	TRBJ2-1	TGTGCCAGCAGTGGGACAGGGGGCTCCGATCGGTTCTTC	CASSGTGGSDRFF
NA	many	TRBV27	TRBJ2-1	TGTGCCAGCAGTTTAAGGCTAGCGTCGGGTGAGCAGTTCTTC	CASSLRLASGEQFF
NA	few	TRBV12-3/TRBV12-4	TRBJ2-2	TGTGCCAGCAGTTTAGGAGCGGAGGTTTACACCGGGGAGCTGTTTTTT	CASSLGAEVYTGELFF
TRBD1	many	TRBV28	TRBJ1-2	TGTGCCAGCAGTTTGGGGACAGGTAGAAATGGCTACACCTTC	CASSLGTGRNGYTF
NA	NA	TRBV20-1	TRBJ2-5	TGCAGTGCTAGAGATACGCGGGGAAGAGAGACCCAGTACTTC	CSARDTRGRETQYF
TRBD1	many	TRBV11-3	TRBJ1-1	TGTGCCAGCCGTAAAAGGGGGACAGGGGTTATCGCTGAAGCTTTCTTT	CASRKRGTGVIAEAFF
TRBD2	NA	TRBV7-8	TRBJ2-1	TGTGCCAGCAGCTTGACACTGCGGGAGGGCCATTTCTTC	CASSLTLREGHFF
NA	NA	TRBV30	TRBJ2-7	TGTGCCTGGTCATCCGGGTCCTTCTACGAGCAGTACTTC	CAWSSGSFYEQYF
NA	many	TRBV28	TRBJ2-1	TGTGCCAGCACTAAGACTTACAATGAGCAGTTCTTC	CASTKTYNEQFF
NA	few	TRBV6-1	TRBJ1-3	TGTGCCAGCAGTCGCAACAGGGAAGGAAACACCATATATTTT	CASSRNREGNTIYF
NA	few	TRBV28	TRBJ1-6	TGTGCCAGCAGCCTTCCGATAGCCGGGACAATTTCACCCCTCCACTTT	CASSLPIAGTISPLHF
NA	NA	TRBV30	TRBJ1-2	TGTGCCTGCAGCTCTCTCTTGGATGGCTACACCTTC	CACSSLLDGYTF
TRBD1	NA	TRBV3-1	TRBJ1-2	TGTGCCAGCAGCCCTACAGGGGGCGCGGGCTATGGCTACACCTTC	CASSPTGGAGYGYTF
NA	few	TRBV27	TRBJ2-7	TGTGCCAGCAGCACTCTCCGAGGGAGCGAGCAGTACTTC	CASSTLRGSEQYF
TRBD1	many	TRBV6-5	TRBJ2-7	TGTGCCAGCAGTTACATTGGACAGGGGTTGTACGAGCAGTACTTC	CASSYIGQGLYEQYF
TRBD1	few	TRBV6-1	TRBJ1-4	TGTGCCAGCAGCGCCCGCCGACAGGGCAGCGAAAAACTGTTTTTT	CASSARRQGSEKLFF
TRBD1	many	TRBV2	TRBJ1-5	TGTGCCAGCAGTGGGACAGGGGGGAATCAGCCCCAGCATTTT	CASSGTGGNQPQHF
NA	many	TRBV5-1	TRBJ1-5	TGCGCCAGCAGCTCCCGGCAGGGTAGTCGGCCCCAGCATTTT	CASSSRQGSRPQHF
NA	many	TRBV24-1	TRBJ2-2	TGTGCCACCAGTGATCGCCGGTTCACCGGGGAGCTGTTTTTT	CATSDRRFTGELFF
TRBD2	NA	TRBV7-3	TRBJ2-1	TGTGCCAGCAGCCCCATAGCGGGGTACAATGAGCAGTTCTTC	CASSPIAGYNEQFF
NA	few	TRBV28	TRBJ1-3	TGTGCCAGCACCGACAGTTTTGGAAACACCATATATTTT	CASTDSFGNTIYF
TRBD2	many	TRBV6-1	TRBJ2-5	TGTGCCAGCAGTTGGCTAGCGGGAGGGCCGCAAGAGACCCAGTACTTC	CASSWLAGGPQETQYF
NA	NA	TRBV29-1	TRBJ1-5	TGCAGCGCGGGGCAGGGGAATAATCAGCCCCAGCATTTT	CSAGQGNNQPQHF
NA	few	TRBV3-1	TRBJ1-2	TGTGCCAGCAGCCAAGATGCGACCAACTATGGCTACACCTTC	CASSQDATNYGYTF
NA	NA	TRBV7-2	TRBJ2-6	TGTGCCAGCAGCCCCAGGACAGTGGTAGCGGCCAACGTCCTGACTTTC	CASSPRTVVAANVLTF
NA	many	TRBV7-3	TRBJ2-3	TGTGCCAGCAGTCCTTTTTCGGCCTCGGAGGATACGCAGTATTTT	CASSPFSASEDTQYF
TRBD2	NA	TRBV11-1	TRBJ2-3	TGTGCCAGCAGCGATCATCGAGGGGCGGGAGGGGAAGATACGCAGTATTTT	CASSDHRGAGGEDTQYF
NA	NA	TRBV19	TRBJ2-1	TGTGCCAGTAGACCGGGGGTCTACAATGAGCAGTTCTTC	CASRPGVYNEQFF
NA	many	TRBV7-2	TRBJ2-7	TGTGCCAGCAGCTTAGCGCTCGGGACTCTTTACGAGCAGTACTTC	CASSLALGTLYEQYF
TRBD1	NA	TRBV19	TRBJ2-1	TGTGCCAGTAGTATAGGTGACAGGGAAATTGATGAGCAGTTCTTC	CASSIGDREIDEQFF
TRBD2	many	TRBV12-3/TRBV12-4	TRBJ2-1	TGTGCCAGCAGTTTACGGACTAGCGGGGGAGACAATGAGCAGTTCTTC	CASSLRTSGGDNEQFF
NA	many	TRBV5-1	TRBJ2-7	TGCGCCAGCAGCTTTCAGTCAGGGGACGACGAGCAGTACTTC	CASSFQSGDDEQYF